The source of this T cell receptor (beta chain) is a study of T cell responses to AZD1222 COVID-19 vaccine. The table came from immunoSEQ multiplex PCR; TCRdb's copy has only in-frame clones and leaves some out. Here the sample spans 130,000 or so clones, roughly nine tenths being singletons. Germline CDR1 and CDR2: MNHEY and SVGEGT. V lost 6 bases to trimming and J lost 0 bases, with 15 bases between them. The CDR3 is 15 residues long. This TCR derives from an adult in good health. V and J are TRBV6-2 or TRBV6-3 and TRBJ2-7; D is possibly TRBD1 (6 bases). The material was peripheral blood, obtained on day 0 of AZD1222 vaccination. The CDR3, as DNA: TGTGCCAGCAGCTTCGACAGGTCGAGCTCCTACGAGCAGTACGTC. It codes for CASSFDRSSSYEQYV.